The clone carrying this T cell receptor (beta chain) was observed once. The entry originates in a study of blood T cell repertoires in COVID-19. Clones were sequenced by immunoSEQ multiplex PCR, and TCRdb holds only the in-frame ones, with some missing. The sample includes approximately 240,000 clones, less than 85% of them seen just once. V was shortened by 5 bases and J by 5 bases, with 18 bases between the two germline ends. This CDR3 region has 16 residues. CDR1 is KGHDR, CDR2 SFDVKD, per germline. The sequencing input was peripheral blood. This clonotype originated in a woman aged 80 or over with active or convalescent COVID-19. This chain uses TRBV24-1 with TRBJ1-5; perhaps TRBD1 as D (6 bases). CDR3 sequence: CATSAHSNRADQPQHF. In DNA, the CDR3 is TGTGCCACCAGTGCCCACTCGAACAGGGCTGATCAGCCCCAGCATTTT.